These 29 T cell receptor beta chains were all obtained from the same sample, sequenced in a study of T cell responses to AZD1222 COVID-19 vaccine. Assay: immunoSEQ multiplex PCR; the TCRdb copy retains only in-frame clones and omits some. This table has approximately 110,000 clones, approximately 85% appearing once. The sequencing used peripheral blood, collected on day 0 of AZD1222 vaccination. These receptors all stem from an adult in good health.

The chain has TRBV29-1 and TRBJ1-4, with 7 bases aligning to TRBD1. CDR3 length: 14 amino acids. The V gene end was trimmed by 8 bases and the J gene end by 3 bases; junction bases not matched to a gene: 9. The V gene's germline CDR1 is SQVTM and CDR2 ANQGSEA. For the CDR3, the DNA is TGCAGCTTCCGGGACAGCGCTTCTAATGAAAAACTGTTTTTT. The encoded protein is CSFRDSASNEKLFF. The full variable domain, rest sourced from reference TRBV29-1 and TRBJ1-4, is SAVISQKPSRDICQRGTSLTIQCQVDSQVTMMFWYRQQPGQSLTLIATANQGSEATYESGFVIDKFPISRPNLTFSTLTVSNMSPEDSSIYLCSFRDSASNEKLFFGSGTQLSVL.

This chain links TRBV6-5 with TRBJ2-3; 8 bases are a match to TRBD1. The CDR3 totals 12 residues. From germline, CDR1 is MNHEY and CDR2 SVGAGI. V trimming: 10 bases; J trimming: 3 bases; junction bases outside the gene matches: 3. CDR3 sequence reads: CAIRGLTDTQYF. As DNA, the CDR3 is TGTGCCATCAGGGGGCTAACAGATACGCAGTATTTT.

The V and J genes are TRBV28 and TRBJ1-2; no definite D call. CDR3 length equals 11 residues. Germline CDR1 MDHEN, CDR2 SYDVKM. Between the trimmed V and J ends, which lost 3 bases and 7 bases, there was a span of 6 bases. In DNA form, the CDR3 reads TGTGCCAGCAGTTTTAAAGGTGGCTACACCTTC. Its protein product is CASSFKGGYTF.

The chain employs TRBV4-1 and TRBJ1-1; 10 bases are a match to TRBD1. The CDR3 contains 16 residues. The germline V gene encodes CDR1 MGHRA and CDR2 YSYEKL. Unmatched junction bases numbered 13, after V lost 1 base and J lost 11 bases. The CDR3 here is CASSQAGGQGIRRAFF. The DNA of the CDR3 is TGCGCCAGCAGCCAAGCCGGGGGACAGGGGATTCGAAGGGCTTTCTTT.

This chain connects TRBV14 to TRBJ2-3; TRBD1 is a possible D gene (5 bases). CDR1 and CDR2 from the germline V gene are SGHDN and FVKESK. With 1 base removed from V and 9 bases from J, the gap between germline ends came to 8 bases. The CDR3 spans 12 residues. CDR3 in amino acids: CASSQVQGTQYF. CDR3 bases: TGTGCCAGCAGCCAAGTTCAGGGAACGCAGTATTTT.

This sequence joins TRBV19 and TRBJ1-4; D is perhaps TRBD1 (6 bases). V gave up 4 bases and J gave up 7 bases, with 16 bases separating them. Germline lookup yields CDR1 LNHDA and CDR2 SQIVND (reference sequence). CDR3 length equals 15 residues. The CDR3 DNA reads TGTGCCAGTAGTAGAAACAGGGTTGTGCGTGAAAAACTGTTTTTT. Its protein product is CASSRNRVVREKLFF.

The chain employs TRBV5-8 and TRBJ2-7; 9 nucleotides line up with TRBD2. Germline loops: CDR1 SGHTS, CDR2 YDEGEE. J gave up 3 bases and V 2 bases, and 9 bases lay outside the gene matches. The CDR3 extends over 16 amino acids. The chain's CDR3 is CASSFIGLARLYEQYF. The CDR3 bases are TGTGCCAGCAGCTTCATCGGACTAGCGAGGCTCTACGAGCAGTACTTC.

The chain couples TRBV11-2 to TRBJ2-3, with a weak D call TRBD2 (6 bases). CDR1 is SGHAT and CDR2 is FQNNGV in the germline V gene. The CDR3 spans 18 residues. With 5 bases removed from V and 3 bases from J, the gap between germline ends came to 24 bases. CDR3 in DNA: TGTGCCAGCAGCCCCACTAGCCGTCGTGCGGCTAGTACAGATACGCAGTATTTT. It specifies CASSPTSRRAASTDTQYF.

By share, this clone counts as medium-sized (0.01 to 0.1%). The chain employs TRBV4-1 and TRBJ1-3, with unresolved D. This CDR3 has 15 amino acids. V lost 9 bases to trimming and J lost 0 bases, with 15 bases between them. Germline CDR1 MGHRA, CDR2 YSYEKL. The CDR3 protein is CASTSDGFSGNTIYF. Here the CDR3 DNA reads TGCGCCAGTACCTCCGACGGTTTCTCTGGAAACACCATATATTTT.

This chain links TRBV4-1 with TRBJ1-4; 8 bases fit TRBD1. Losses at the gene ends were 6 bases for V and 8 bases for J; bases not matched to a gene: 11. This CDR3 has 15 residues. Germline-derived CDR1 and CDR2 are MGHRA and YSYEKL. CDR3 sequence reads: CASSSLGQGYEKLFF. DNA for the CDR3: TGCGCCAGCAGTTCGCTTGGACAGGGTTACGAAAAACTGTTTTTT.

This chain links TRBV14 with TRBJ1-2; perhaps TRBD1 as D (5 bases). Germline CDR1 reads SGHDN; CDR2 reads FVKESK. This CDR3 contains 16 residues. The V gene lost 0 bases and the J gene lost 3 bases, with 14 bases spanning the gap. CDR3 coding DNA: TGTGCCAGCAGCCAAGAATTGGGGGGGGTTTACTATGGCTACACCTTC. It is translated as CASSQELGGVYYGYTF.

This clone was seen at least ten times. The rearrangement joins TRBV24-1 to TRBJ1-2; TRBD1 aligns across 8 bases. J gave up 5 bases and V 11 bases, and 9 bases lay outside the gene matches. CDR1 is KGHDR, CDR2 SFDVKD, per germline. CDR3 size: 13 residues. Here the CDR3 reads CARHGTGEYGYTF. CDR3 nucleotide sequence: TGTGCCAGGCACGGGACAGGCGAATATGGCTACACCTTC.

The chain employs TRBV7-9 and TRBJ2-7, with 11 nucleotides matching TRBD1. This CDR3 has 15 residues. Germline V gene sequence: CDR1 SEHNR, CDR2 FQNEAQ (reference sequence). Trimming at V came to 5 bases and at J to 3 bases, leaving 6 bases not matched to a gene. DNA of the CDR3: TGTGCCAGCAGCCTCCGGACAGGGGGCGGCTACGAGCAGTACTTC. As protein: CASSLRTGGGYEQYF.

The rearrangement joins TRBV7-8 to TRBJ2-7, with 11 bases matching TRBD1. CDR1 and CDR2 from the germline V gene are SGHVS and FQNEAQ. Trimming removed 5 bases from V and 6 bases from J; junction bases left unmatched: 9. The CDR3 length is 15 residues. This CDR3 reads CASSPTGTGGPEQYF. CDR3 nucleotides: TGTGCCAGCAGCCCGACCGGGACAGGGGGGCCCGAGCAGTACTTC. Supplemented by reference TRBV7-8 and TRBJ2-7, the full variable domain reads GAGVSQSPRYKVAKRGQDVALRCDPISGHVSLFWYQQALGQGPEFLTYFQNEAQLDKSGLPSDRFFAERPEGSVSTLKIQRTQQEDSAVYLCASSPTGTGGPEQYFGPGTRLTVT.

This clone was seen a few times. V gene TRBV5-1 combines with J gene TRBJ2-7; TRBD1 or TRBD2 may be the D gene (5 bases each). The germline V gene has CDR1 SGHRS and CDR2 YFSETQ. This CDR3 region has 14 residues. Trimming took 4 bases from V and 2 from J, leaving 13 bases between them. This CDR3 is CASSIGEFAYEQYF. CDR3 bases: TGCGCCAGCAGCATAGGGGAGTTTGCCTACGAGCAGTACTTC.

This sequence joins TRBV24-1 and TRBJ2-2, with TRBD1 identical over 10 bases. V gave up 2 bases and J gave up 5 bases; unmatched junction bases: 4. The CDR3 contains 16 residues. Per germline, CDR1 KGHDR and CDR2 SFDVKD. The CDR3 protein is CATSDWDRGRTGELFF. CDR3 DNA sequence: TGTGCCACCAGTGATTGGGACAGGGGAAGAACCGGGGAGCTGTTTTTT.

The V and J genes are TRBV4-3 and TRBJ1-2, with D perhaps TRBD1 (5 bases). In germline, CDR1 is LGHNA, CDR2 YSLEER. Trimming pared 0 bases from V and 1 base from J, leaving 9 bases between. CDR3 length: 15 residues. CDR3 nucleotide sequence: TGCGCCAGCAGCCAAGACTGGGGGGTTAACTATGGCTACACCTTC. It is translated as CASSQDWGVNYGYTF.

This clone has at least ten counts. V and J are TRBV7-9 and TRBJ2-7; 9 nucleotides align to TRBD2. This CDR3 region has 14 residues. V gave up 5 bases and J gave up 3 bases; unmatched junction bases: 5. Looked up from germline, CDR1 is SEHNR and CDR2 is FQNEAQ (reference sequence). CDR3 in amino acids: CASSLTTSGYEQYF. The CDR3 DNA sequence: TGTGCCAGCAGCCTTACGACTAGCGGCTACGAGCAGTACTTC.

J is TRBJ1-1 and V is TRBV7-2; D not resolved. CDR3 length: 15 residues. Looked up from germline, CDR1 is SGHTA and CDR2 is FQGNSA. V lost 5 bases to trimming and J lost 0 bases, with 13 bases between them. This CDR3 is CASSLLNLMNTEAFF. CDR3 DNA: TGTGCCAGCAGCCTACTCAATCTAATGAACACTGAAGCTTTCTTT.

The genes are TRBV28 and TRBJ1-2; D possibly corresponds to TRBD1 (5 bases). From germline, CDR1 is MDHEN and CDR2 SYDVKM. Trimming pared 4 bases from V and 4 bases from J, leaving 16 bases between. The CDR3 spans 15 residues. CDR3 in amino acids: CASSYPPGRGYGYTF. The CDR3, as DNA: TGTGCCAGCAGTTATCCCCCGGGACGCGGCTATGGCTACACCTTC.

This chain joins TRBV6-5 and TRBJ1-4; TRBD1 agrees at 8 bases. The germline gives CDR1 MNHEY, CDR2 SVGAGI. V gave up 4 bases and J gave up 8 bases; unmatched junction bases: 6. This CDR3 has 14 residues. The CDR3 reads CASSWGQEGEKLFF. The CDR3, as DNA: TGTGCCAGCAGTTGGGGACAGGAAGGGGAAAAACTGTTTTTT.

The chain has TRBV4-1 and TRBJ2-1; 8 bases align to TRBD2. This CDR3 is built from 15 residues. Germline CDR1 MGHRA, CDR2 YSYEKL. Trimming took 3 bases from V and 7 from J; bases not matched to a gene: 8. The chain's CDR3 is CASSQPRGGSNEQFF. In nucleotides, the CDR3 is TGCGCCAGCAGCCAGCCTCGGGGGGGTAGTAATGAGCAGTTCTTC.

This clone has a single count. V is TRBV28 and J is TRBJ1-1; maybe TRBD1 (6 bases). CDR1 and CDR2 from the germline V gene are MDHEN and SYDVKM. V dropped 6 bases and J dropped 0 bases, with 17 bases sitting between them. The CDR3 runs 16 residues. The CDR3 is CASSKDRLTMNTEAFF. The CDR3 DNA reads as TGTGCCAGCAGCAAGGACAGACTAACAATGAACACTGAAGCTTTCTTT.

This clone was recorded only once. The chain combines TRBV7-9 with TRBJ1-4; D uncertain. V lost 3 bases and J 6 bases, leaving 11 bases between the germline ends. The CDR3 length is 14 residues. Germline V gene lookup returns CDR1 SEHNR and CDR2 FQNEAQ (reference sequence). CDR3 protein: CASSFVGFHEKLFF. The DNA of the CDR3 is TGTGCCAGCAGCTTCGTAGGGTTTCATGAAAAACTGTTTTTT.

The chain combines TRBV7-2 with TRBJ2-2; D call uncertain. V lost 5 bases, J lost 6 bases, and 10 bases lay in between. Looked up from germline, CDR1 is SGHTA and CDR2 is FQGNSA. CDR3 length: 13 residues. CDR3 in amino acids: CASSPQLAGELFF. The CDR3 region has the DNA TGTGCCAGCAGCCCCCAGCTGGCCGGGGAGCTGTTTTTT.

V gene TRBV5-4 combines with J gene TRBJ2-7, with D unclear. V was trimmed by 0 bases and J by 1 base, leaving 8 bases between them. CDR3 size: 14 residues. Per the germline V gene, CDR1 is SGHNT and CDR2 is YYREEE (reference sequence). CDR3 sequence: CASSLAGTSYEQYF. The CDR3, as DNA: TGTGCCAGCAGCTTGGCCGGAACATCCTACGAGCAGTACTTC.

CDR3 in DNA: TGTGCCAGCAGCTTGTTCAATCAGCCCCAGCATTTT. This gives the protein CASSLFNQPQHF. The chain couples TRBV5-8 to TRBJ1-5; unclear D gene. There are 12 residues in the CDR3. The V and J ends lost 1 base and 3 bases respectively, with 2 bases between them. Per the germline V gene, CDR1 is SGHTS and CDR2 is YDEGEE.

The chain is built from TRBV2 and TRBJ1-1; D call uncertain. Germline loops: CDR1 SNHLY, CDR2 FYNNEI. The CDR3 is 13 amino acids. V was clipped by 8 bases and J by 1 base, with 11 bases between them. CDR3 bases: TGTGCCAGCCTAACCCAGCAGAACACTGAAGCTTTCTTT. Its translation: CASLTQQNTEAFF. Full variable domain (outside the CDR3, taken from reference TRBV2 and TRBJ1-1): EPEVTQTPSHQVTQMGQEVILRCVPISNHLYFYWYRQILGQKVEFLVSFYNNEISEKSEIFDDQFSVERPDGSNFTLKIRSTKLEDSAMYFCASLTQQNTEAFFGQGTRLTVV.

The V gene is TRBV7-2, the J gene TRBJ2-7, with 11 bases matching TRBD2. V was clipped by 5 bases and J by 4 bases; unmatched bases: 7. CDR1 SGHTA and CDR2 FQGNSA come from the germline V gene. The CDR3 consists of 15 residues. Here the CDR3 DNA reads TGTGCCAGCAGCATTAGCGGGGGGGCCAGTTACGAGCAGTACTTC. Its protein product is CASSISGGASYEQYF.